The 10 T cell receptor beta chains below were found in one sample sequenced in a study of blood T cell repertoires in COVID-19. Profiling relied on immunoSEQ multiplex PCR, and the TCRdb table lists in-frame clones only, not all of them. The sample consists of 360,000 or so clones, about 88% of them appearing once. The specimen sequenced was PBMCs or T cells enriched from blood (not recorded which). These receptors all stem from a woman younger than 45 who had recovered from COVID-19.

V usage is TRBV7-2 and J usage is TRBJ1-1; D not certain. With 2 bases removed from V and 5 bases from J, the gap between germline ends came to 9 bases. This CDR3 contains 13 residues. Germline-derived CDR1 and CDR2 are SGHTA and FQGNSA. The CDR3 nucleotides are TGTGCCAGCAGCTTACCCGAGGGAACTGAAGCTTTCTTT. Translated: CASSLPEGTEAFF.

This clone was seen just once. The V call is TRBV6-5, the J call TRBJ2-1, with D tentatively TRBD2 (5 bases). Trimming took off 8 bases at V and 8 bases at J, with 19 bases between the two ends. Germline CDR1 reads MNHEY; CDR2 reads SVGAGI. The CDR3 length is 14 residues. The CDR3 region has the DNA TGTGCCAGCCCCGTAAAAGCGGTTCAAGATGAGCAGTTCTTC. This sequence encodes CASPVKAVQDEQFF.

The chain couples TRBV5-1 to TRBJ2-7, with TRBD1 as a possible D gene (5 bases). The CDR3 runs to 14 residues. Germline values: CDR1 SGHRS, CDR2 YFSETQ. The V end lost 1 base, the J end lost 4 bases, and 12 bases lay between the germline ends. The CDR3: CASSLQGIPYEQYF. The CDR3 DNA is TGCGCCAGCAGCTTGCAGGGAATCCCATACGAGCAGTACTTC.

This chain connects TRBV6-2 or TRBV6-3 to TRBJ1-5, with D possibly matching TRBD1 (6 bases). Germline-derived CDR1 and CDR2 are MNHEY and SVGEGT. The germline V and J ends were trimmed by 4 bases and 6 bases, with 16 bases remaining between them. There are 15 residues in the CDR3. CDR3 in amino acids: CASSWRAGASQPQHF. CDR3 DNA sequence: TGTGCCAGCAGTTGGAGGGCGGGGGCGAGTCAGCCCCAGCATTTT.

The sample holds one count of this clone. DNA for the CDR3: TGTGCCAGCAGTCCAGGGGAATTTTCACCCCTCCACTTT. Protein product: CASSPGEFSPLHF. This sequence joins TRBV2 and TRBJ1-6; D possibly corresponds to TRBD1 (6 bases). The V gene's germline CDR1 is SNHLY and CDR2 FYNNEI. Trimming removed 5 bases from V and 9 bases from J, with 11 bases in between. This CDR3 is 13 amino acids long.

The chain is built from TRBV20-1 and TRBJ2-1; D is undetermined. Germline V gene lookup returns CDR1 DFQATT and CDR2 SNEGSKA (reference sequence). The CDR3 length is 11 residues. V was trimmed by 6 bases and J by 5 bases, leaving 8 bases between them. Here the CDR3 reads CSADGDNEQFF. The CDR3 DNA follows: TGCAGTGCAGACGGAGACAATGAGCAGTTCTTC.

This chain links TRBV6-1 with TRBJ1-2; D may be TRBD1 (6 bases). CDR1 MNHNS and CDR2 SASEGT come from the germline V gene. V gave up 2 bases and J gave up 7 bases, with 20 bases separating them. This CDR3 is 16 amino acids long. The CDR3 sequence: CASSEFTGPASGGYTF. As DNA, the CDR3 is TGTGCCAGCAGTGAATTTACAGGGCCCGCAAGTGGTGGCTACACCTTC.

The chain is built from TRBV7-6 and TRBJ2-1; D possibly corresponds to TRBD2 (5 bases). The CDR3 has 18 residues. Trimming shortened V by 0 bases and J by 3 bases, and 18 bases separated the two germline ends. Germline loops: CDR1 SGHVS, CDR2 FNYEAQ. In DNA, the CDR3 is TGTGCCAGCAGCTTAGCCCCCGGAGCAGCGGAGCGCTACAATGAGCAGTTCTTC. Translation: CASSLAPGAAERYNEQFF.

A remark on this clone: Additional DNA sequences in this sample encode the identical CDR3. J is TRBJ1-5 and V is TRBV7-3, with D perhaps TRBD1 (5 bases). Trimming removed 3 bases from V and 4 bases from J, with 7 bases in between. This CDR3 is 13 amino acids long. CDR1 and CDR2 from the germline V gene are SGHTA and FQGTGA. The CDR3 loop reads CASSLGRNQPQHF. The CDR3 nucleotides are TGTGCCAGCAGCTTGGGGCGGAATCAGCCCCAGCATTTT.

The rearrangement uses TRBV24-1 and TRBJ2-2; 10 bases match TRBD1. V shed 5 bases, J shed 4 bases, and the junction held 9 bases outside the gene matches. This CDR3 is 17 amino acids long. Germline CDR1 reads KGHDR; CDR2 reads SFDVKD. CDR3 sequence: CATSGRPDRGGTGELFF. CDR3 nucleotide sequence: TGTGCCACCAGTGGACGCCCGGACAGGGGGGGCACCGGGGAGCTGTTTTTT.